This T cell receptor beta chain is from a study of blood T cell repertoires in COVID-19. Whole-study context: Sites across the United States, Italy and Spain contributed samples from acute and convalescent COVID-19. In each case, the material was cDNA or gDNA derived from T cells, B-cell-depleted T cells, or PBMCs.

It was during active infection that Seattle patients were enrolled and then longitudinally followed. The CDR3 consists of 15 residues. Germline-derived CDR1 and CDR2 are MNHEY and SMNVEV (reference sequence). J gave up 3 bases and V 4 bases, and 7 bases lay outside the gene matches. As handled by the study authors: Reference gene primers were amplified, and this amplification served to estimate nucleated cell counts. The method was immunoSEQ multiplex PCR; TCRdb's version includes in-frame clones alone and lacks a portion of them. Clonal size and the V and J genes are those of that table, whereas D and trimming came from the DNA. The sample consists of 200,000 to 250,000 clones, approximately 90% of them appearing once.

The source is a young man with COVID-19, enrolled during active disease. What was sequenced was peripheral blood. The chain links TRBV27 to TRBJ2-7; TRBD1 aligns across 9 bases. CDR3 in amino acids: CASSSSRDRVYEQYF. The CDR3 DNA sequence: TGTGCCAGCAGTTCTTCCCGGGACAGGGTCTACGAGCAGTACTTC.